The sequence of this T cell receptor (beta chain) was determined in a study of PD-1 blockade in mismatch repair-deficient tumors. Only in-frame clones appear in the TCRdb table, and some are missing; sequencing was by immunoSEQ multiplex PCR. The table records about 66,000 clones, more than 75% of them present only once. The germline CDR1 and CDR2 sequences are WSHSY and SAAADI. Trimming cost V 0 bases and J 2 bases, with 17 bases left between them. This CDR3 spans 18 amino acids. This chain links TRBV10-2 with TRBJ2-1; TRBD1 is a possible D gene (6 bases). Here the sequenced sample was peripheral blood, taken 2 weeks after starting pembrolizumab. This TCR came from an adult with mismatch repair-deficient cancer. The CDR3 loop reads CASSESPGQPPTYNEQFF. The CDR3 region has the DNA TGCGCCAGCAGTGAGTCACCGGGACAACCACCTACCTACAATGAGCAGTTCTTC.